A single sample is the source of the 10 T cell receptor beta chains below, sequenced in a study of post-analysis software for immune sequencing data (dated by TCRdb to 2015 to 2017). On the study overall, not on this receptor specifically: Four to six TRBV segments, including TRBV5-6, TRBV5-1 and TRBV20-1, were significantly more frequent in patients than controls.

Library prep was done by PCR. TCRdb names Illumina HiSeq 2500 as the instrument used. To reduce PCR and sequencing biases, unique molecular identifiers were incorporated into the TCR beta cDNA libraries. TCRdb reran the public reads through fastp at Q25 and MiXCR, keeping productive beta chains. Each record represents a unique CDR3 protein, reported with the most common genes and DNA among its rows. The sample table lists 700,000 to 900,000 distinct CDR3 sequences, 35% to 55% of them with a count of one. 4.9% of the sample comes from the top ten. Their target antigens are unknown. The source material was blood. The receptors shown here come from a girl aged 10-17 years with multiple sclerosis.

This clonotype was observed a single time. The V and J genes are TRBV5-1 and TRBJ1-2; D uncertain. The germline V gene encodes CDR1 SGHRS and CDR2 YFSETQ. V lost 1 base, J lost 0 bases, and 10 bases lay in between. The CDR3 is made up of 15 amino acids. CDR3 protein: CASSLTDGANYGYTF. The CDR3 DNA reads as TGCGCCAGCAGCTTGACCGACGGAGCTAACTATGGCTACACCTTC.

This chain uses TRBV29-1 with TRBJ2-3; D call uncertain. Trimming cost V 7 bases and J 2 bases, with 7 bases left between them. Germline loops: CDR1 SQVTM, CDR2 ANQGSEA. The CDR3 length is 11 residues. In DNA form, the CDR3 reads TGCAGCGCCTCGTACACAGATACGCAGTATTTT. Translated: CSASYTDTQYF.

The chain uses TRBV7-3 and TRBJ2-1; the D is unclear. The CDR3 covers 14 residues. The germline V gene has CDR1 SGHTA and CDR2 FQGTGA. The V end was cut by 4 bases, the J end by 5 bases, with 12 bases between. The CDR3: CASSSTGYNNEQFF. The CDR3 DNA reads as TGTGCCAGCAGCTCTACGGGCTACAACAATGAGCAGTTCTTC.

This clonotype was detected a few times. The chain uses TRBV6-6 and TRBJ2-3, with 7 bases fitting TRBD1. The CDR3 totals 16 residues. Trimming took 0 bases from V and 1 from J; bases not matched to a gene: 4. Germline V gene data show CDR1 as MNHNY and CDR2 as SVGAGI (reference sequence). The CDR3 spells CASSYSTGVGTDTQYF. The CDR3 bases are TGTGCCAGCAGTTACTCTACAGGGGTGGGCACAGATACGCAGTATTTT.

The chain couples TRBV20-1 to TRBJ2-5, with 7 bases that match TRBD2. J gave up 5 bases and V 0 bases, and 15 bases lay outside the gene matches. Germline values: CDR1 DFQATT, CDR2 SNEGSKA (reference sequence). The CDR3 runs 17 residues. Here the CDR3 reads CSAREIRTRAPEETQYF. CDR3 DNA: TGCAGTGCTAGAGAAATCAGGACTAGGGCCCCTGAGGAGACCCAGTACTTC.

The rearrangement joins TRBV5-5 to TRBJ2-7; no reliable D call. Germline assignment: CDR1 SGHKS and CDR2 YYEKEE (reference sequence). CDR3 size: 13 residues. Trimming cost V 2 bases and J 2 bases, with 8 bases left between them. The CDR3 spells CASSFERTYEQYF. The CDR3 coding sequence is TGTGCCAGCAGCTTCGAACGGACCTACGAGCAGTACTTC.

The rearrangement links TRBV29-1 to TRBJ2-1; 11 nucleotides line up with TRBD2. V was pared by 8 bases and J by 7 bases, with 7 bases of the junction left unmatched. Germline CDR1 is SQVTM and CDR2 is ANQGSEA. The CDR3 is 13 residues long. The CDR3 nucleotides read TGCAGCACGCGACTAGCGGGGTCAAATGAGCAGTTCTTC. Its translation is CSTRLAGSNEQFF.

The V and J genes are TRBV7-6 and TRBJ2-1, with TRBD2 identical over 7 bases. Trimming took 5 bases from V and 0 from J; bases not matched to a gene: 13. The CDR3 has 18 amino acids. Germline V gene lookup returns CDR1 SGHVS and CDR2 FNYEAQ. CDR3: CASSAAGSGRGSYNEQFF. As DNA, the CDR3 is TGTGCCAGCAGCGCAGCGGGTAGCGGGCGGGGCTCCTACAATGAGCAGTTCTTC.

The rearrangement uses TRBV7-6 and TRBJ1-6; D possibly corresponds to TRBD1 (5 bases). The germline V gene encodes CDR1 SGHVS and CDR2 FNYEAQ. The CDR3 extends over 15 amino acids. V lost 0 bases and J 8 bases, leaving 11 bases between the germline ends. The CDR3 reads CASSLAGHGDSPLHF. The DNA of the CDR3 is TGTGCCAGCAGCTTAGCGGGGCATGGGGATTCACCCCTCCACTTT.

J is TRBJ1-2 and V is TRBV29-1; D is unclear. The CDR3 covers 16 residues. V lost 0 bases, J lost 6 bases, and 20 bases lay in between. Germline CDR1 and CDR2: SQVTM and ANQGSEA. The CDR3 nucleotides are TGCAGCGTTGAAGATGGTGGGCAGCTGTCCTCGGATGGCTACACCTTC. Translated, it gives CSVEDGGQLSSDGYTF.